This T cell receptor (beta chain) stems from a study of T cell repertoires in cytomegalovirus infection. About the study: In the study, CMV epitopes included recently identified HLA-C-restricted and well-studied HLA-B-restricted ones. Evidence of both CMV infection and a matching HLA type came from public TCR beta signatures. The study's findings and limits: People with CMV and the relevant HLA were identified by cumulative public TCR beta family frequency. CMV-specific HLA-C-restricted TCR beta clonotypes dominated the ex vivo response.

Remarks on this clonotype: Its antigen is unidentified.

From germline, CDR1 is SGHDN and CDR2 FVKESK. This CDR3 has 16 residues. After removal of 1 base from V and 8 bases from J, the junction contained 7 bases not matched to a gene. TCRdb processed the reads anew with MiXCR; each CDR3 protein has one entry. The table has fewer than 650,000 distinct CDR3 sequences, 40% seen once. Sequenced here: cultured PBMCs, sampled from culture after CMV antigen stimulation. The chain has TRBV14 and TRBJ1-6; TRBD1 agrees at 8 bases. The TCR was taken from a human donor in good health (CMV status not recorded). Some clones in this sample may be carry-over from other donors' samples. In nucleotides, the CDR3 is TGTGCCAGCAGCCAAGGCCCCGGACAGGGAGATTCACCCCTCCACTTT. Amino acid sequence: CASSQGPGQGDSPLHF.